One and the same sample provided the 25 T cell receptor beta chains below, sequenced in a study of shared clonotypes between healthy human individuals. Profiled with immunoSEQ multiplex PCR; TCRdb holds only in-frame clones, not every one. The table includes roughly 1.5 million clones, approximately 98% detected once. Sample: naive CD4+ T cells sorted from blood. Described subset: CD45RA+ positively selected. These receptors were taken from a man aged 25-40 years in good health.

The chain combines TRBV10-3 with TRBJ2-5; no definite D call. The CDR3 runs to 13 residues. Germline CDR1 reads ENHRY; CDR2 reads SYGVKD. V lost 0 bases to trimming and J lost 3 bases, with 5 bases between them. DNA of the CDR3: TGTGCCATCAGTGAGTCGACGGAAGAGACCCAGTACTTC. This gives the protein CAISESTEETQYF.

This clone was observed a handful of times. This rearrangement joins TRBV7-9 to TRBJ1-3; weak D call: TRBD1 (5 bases). The CDR3 has 17 amino acids. V was pared by 4 bases and J by 0 bases, with 16 bases between. CDR1 and CDR2 from the germline V gene are SEHNR and FQNEAQ (reference sequence). The CDR3, as DNA: TGTGCCAGCAGCTCTCCACTCCGAGACAGCTCTGGAAACACCATATATTTT. Amino acids: CASSSPLRDSSGNTIYF.

The rearrangement links TRBV19 to TRBJ2-1; perhaps TRBD1 as D (5 bases). Trimming left V 6 bases short and J 9 bases short, with 21 bases between. The CDR3 is made up of 15 amino acids. CDR1 and CDR2 from the germline V gene are LNHDA and SQIVND (reference sequence). CDR3 sequence: CASSRSTGPTGEQFF. CDR3 DNA: TGTGCCAGTAGCCGATCGACCGGGCCTACAGGTGAGCAGTTCTTC.

The chain joins TRBV5-6 to TRBJ1-1; 8 positions match TRBD1. Per germline, CDR1 SGHDT and CDR2 YYEEEE. With 2 bases clipped from V and 4 bases from J, the junction kept 1 base outside the gene matches. This CDR3 region has 13 residues. The CDR3 nucleotides read TGTGCCAGCAGCTTACAGGGGGTCACTGAAGCTTTCTTT. Translated: CASSLQGVTEAFF.

This clone was found once. This chain connects TRBV5-4 to TRBJ1-1; D is possibly TRBD1 (6 bases). Trimming stripped 4 bases from V and 3 bases from J, with 19 bases between. The length of the CDR3 is 16 residues. Germline V lookup: CDR1 SGHNT, CDR2 YYREEE (reference sequence). CDR3 sequence: CASSHVPGARDTEAFF. The DNA for the CDR3 is TGTGCCAGCAGCCATGTCCCGGGGGCCAGGGACACTGAAGCTTTCTTT. Together with reference TRBV5-4 and TRBJ1-1, the CDR3 gives the full variable domain: ETGVTQSPTHLIKTRGQQVTLRCSSQSGHNTVSWYQQALGQGPQFIFQYYREEENGRGNFPPRFSGLQFPNYSSELNVNALELDDSALYLCASSHVPGARDTEAFFGQGTRLTVV.

This clone was seen a single time. The chain combines TRBV5-4 with TRBJ2-2; 9 bases map to TRBD1. This CDR3 is built from 14 residues. Germline V CDR1 and CDR2: SGHNT, YYREEE (reference sequence). The ends lost 7 bases at V and 4 bases at J; junction bases unmatched: 5. This chain's CDR3 is CASRGTGRTGELFF. CDR3 DNA sequence: TGTGCCAGCCGCGGGACAGGGCGCACCGGGGAGCTGTTTTTT. The complete variable domain, with remaining parts taken from reference TRBV5-4 and TRBJ2-2, reads ETGVTQSPTHLIKTRGQQVTLRCSSQSGHNTVSWYQQALGQGPQFIFQYYREEENGRGNFPPRFSGLQFPNYSSELNVNALELDDSALYLCASRGTGRTGELFFGEGSRLTVL.

Only a few counts were recorded for this clone. V gene TRBV27 combines with J gene TRBJ2-7, with D tentatively TRBD2 (6 bases). Germline V gene sequence: CDR1 MNHEY, CDR2 SMNVEV (reference sequence). V was clipped by 4 bases and J by 7 bases, with 17 bases between them. The CDR3 is 14 amino acids. The CDR3 is CASSSLERAGEQYF. The DNA for the CDR3 is TGTGCCAGCAGTTCTCTCGAGAGGGCGGGGGAGCAGTACTTC.

The chain links TRBV7-2 to TRBJ2-3, with unresolved D. The V gene's germline CDR1 is SGHTA and CDR2 FQGNSA. V gave up 4 bases and J gave up 1 base, with 12 bases separating them. The CDR3 covers 15 residues. The CDR3 loop is CASSSDGFRTDTQYF. The CDR3 DNA reads TGTGCCAGCAGCTCGGACGGTTTCCGCACAGATACGCAGTATTTT.

This clone was counted a single time. The chain's CDR3 is CASSENPGRANGNTIYF. CDR3 bases: TGTGCCAGCAGTGAGAACCCCGGCAGGGCTAATGGAAACACCATATATTTT. The rearrangement joins TRBV25-1 to TRBJ1-3, with D perhaps TRBD1 (5 bases). CDR1 and CDR2 from the germline V gene are MGHDK and SYGVNS. Trimming cost V 3 bases and J 3 bases, with 18 bases left between them. The CDR3 covers 17 residues.

V and J are TRBV20-1 and TRBJ2-7; the D gene is possibly TRBD1 (6 bases). Trimming cost V 6 bases and J 9 bases, with 15 bases left between them. The CDR3 has 11 amino acids. Germline CDR1 reads DFQATT; CDR2 reads SNEGSKA (reference sequence). The CDR3 region has the DNA TGCAGTGCCAGACAGGCTACCGGGCAGTACTTC. Translation: CSARQATGQYF.

The chain uses TRBV19 and TRBJ2-1, with 8 nucleotides matching TRBD1. Trimming took 3 bases from V and 7 from J; bases not matched to a gene: 5. From germline, CDR1 is LNHDA and CDR2 SQIVND (reference sequence). The CDR3 loop spans 14 amino acids. In nucleotides, the CDR3 is TGTGCCAGTAGTATTTTGCAGGGGGCGAATGAGCAGTTCTTC. It is translated as CASSILQGANEQFF.

This clone was recorded a few times. The same CDR3 is also encoded by other DNA sequences in this sample. The chain employs TRBV28 and TRBJ2-1; no clear D gene. Germline V CDR1 and CDR2: MDHEN, SYDVKM. CDR3 length: 12 residues. Trimming cost V 2 bases and J 3 bases, with 2 bases left between them. The CDR3 DNA reads TGTGCCAGCAGTTTAAACTACAATGAGCAGTTCTTC. It is translated as CASSLNYNEQFF.

This sequence joins TRBV19 and TRBJ2-7; D tentatively fits TRBD1 or TRBD2 (5 bases each). V lost 5 bases to trimming and J lost 3 bases, with 17 bases between them. Germline V gene sequence: CDR1 LNHDA, CDR2 SQIVND (reference sequence). The CDR3 is 15 residues long. The CDR3 nucleotides are TGTGCCAGTAGTGCCCACCGGGACGGGGTCTACGAGCAGTACTTC. This encodes CASSAHRDGVYEQYF.

The V and J genes are TRBV7-9 and TRBJ2-1; 13 nucleotides match TRBD2. The CDR3 consists of 17 residues. Losses at the gene ends were 4 bases for V and 4 bases for J; bases not matched to a gene: 7. Per germline, CDR1 SEHNR and CDR2 FQNEAQ (reference sequence). The CDR3 sequence: CASSSRTSGRRYNEQFF. The CDR3 bases are TGTGCCAGCAGCTCGAGGACTAGCGGGAGAAGATACAATGAGCAGTTCTTC.

The V call is TRBV30, the J call TRBJ2-3, with D possibly being TRBD2 (6 bases). The CDR3 is 15 residues long. Trimming pared 2 bases from V and 0 bases from J, leaving 12 bases between. CDR1 and CDR2 from the germline V gene are GTSNPN and SVGIG (reference sequence). The CDR3 coding sequence is TGTGCCTGGAGTATGAGGCGGGGTAGCACAGATACGCAGTATTTT. Translating gives CAWSMRRGSTDTQYF.

The chain has TRBV5-1 and TRBJ1-5, with D maybe TRBD1 (5 bases). This CDR3 is 13 amino acids long. The germline V gene encodes CDR1 SGHRS and CDR2 YFSETQ. V lost 4 bases, J lost 4 bases, and 9 bases lay in between. CDR3 nucleotides: TGCGCCAGCAGCCGACAGTCTAATCAGCCCCAGCATTTT. Its protein product is CASSRQSNQPQHF.

The rearrangement links TRBV9 to TRBJ2-3; TRBD1 aligns across 9 bases. This CDR3 has 17 amino acids. The junction had 10 bases not matched to a gene; V was cut back by 0 bases and J by 5 bases. Germline V gives CDR1 SGDLS, CDR2 YYNGEE. Here the CDR3 DNA reads TGTGCCAGCAGCGTAGACACCGGGACAGGGTTTAGAGATACGCAGTATTTT. Encoded protein: CASSVDTGTGFRDTQYF.

This clone was counted between two and nine times. The chain uses TRBV29-1 and TRBJ1-2; D gene uncertain. Germline V gives CDR1 SQVTM, CDR2 ANQGSEA. Trimming shortened V by 4 bases and J by 9 bases, and 12 bases separated the two germline ends. The CDR3 spans 11 residues. The CDR3 region has the DNA TGCAGCGTTGTCCAGAACCTGAGCTACACCTTC. Its translation is CSVVQNLSYTF.

This chain joins TRBV5-1 and TRBJ1-4; 7 nucleotides agree with TRBD1. CDR1 and CDR2 from the germline V gene are SGHRS and YFSETQ. Unmatched junction bases numbered 23, after V lost 0 bases and J lost 0 bases. CDR3 size: 23 residues. CDR3 sequence (DNA): TGCGCCAGCAGCTTGGAGCCCACCAACGTGGGAGGGGGCGTGGGGTCAACTAATGAAAAACTGTTTTTT. The encoded protein is CASSLEPTNVGGGVGSTNEKLFF.

The count of this clone is one. The chain joins TRBV7-9 to TRBJ1-4, with 7 bases identical to TRBD1. Per the germline V gene, CDR1 is SEHNR and CDR2 is FQNEAQ (reference sequence). The CDR3 contains 17 residues. Trimming took 1 base from V and 8 from J; bases not matched to a gene: 13. The CDR3 protein is CASSLGSQGIGREKLFF. CDR3 DNA sequence: TGTGCCAGCAGCTTAGGTTCACAGGGGATCGGTCGAGAAAAACTGTTTTTT. Combining the CDR3 with reference TRBV7-9 and TRBJ1-4 gives the whole variable domain DTGVSQNPRHKITKRGQNVTFRCDPISEHNRLYWYRQTLGQGPEFLTYFQNEAQLEKSRLLSDRFSAERPKGSFSTLEIQRTEQGDSAMYLCASSLGSQGIGREKLFFGSGTQLSVL.

The chain is built from TRBV9 and TRBJ1-2; maybe TRBD1 (6 bases). Germline values: CDR1 SGDLS, CDR2 YYNGEE. The CDR3 consists of 11 residues. The germline V and J ends were trimmed by 4 bases and 8 bases, with 9 bases remaining between them. The DNA for the CDR3 is TGTGCCAGCAGCACTGGACAGGGCTACACCTTC. Translated: CASSTGQGYTF. The full variable domain, completed using reference TRBV9 and TRBJ1-2, is DSGVTQTPKHLITATGQRVTLRCSPRSGDLSVYWYQQSLDQGLQFLIQYYNGEERAKGNILERFSAQQFPDLHSELNLSSLELGDSALYFCASSTGQGYTFGSGTRLTVV.

A single count supports this clone. The chain employs TRBV28 and TRBJ2-7, with a weak D call TRBD1 (5 bases). The CDR3 is made up of 11 amino acids. Looked up from germline, CDR1 is MDHEN and CDR2 is SYDVKM. V lost 1 base and J lost 9, with 7 bases in between. This CDR3 is CASSLLRGQYF. The CDR3 coding sequence is TGTGCCAGCAGTTTATTAAGGGGGCAGTACTTC.

This clone occurred once. The chain combines TRBV29-1 with TRBJ2-1; 12 bases are a match to TRBD2. The CDR3 covers 14 residues. CDR1 and CDR2 from the germline V gene are SQVTM and ANQGSEA. Losses at the gene ends were 4 bases for V and 5 bases for J; bases not matched to a gene: 3. CDR3 sequence (DNA): TGCAGCGTTGGAGGACTAGCGGGGAACAATGAGCAGTTCTTC. Protein: CSVGGLAGNNEQFF.

This chain connects TRBV5-4 to TRBJ2-7; D remains unclear. The CDR3 totals 14 residues. CDR1 and CDR2 (germline): SGHNT, YYREEE (reference sequence). V dropped 6 bases and J dropped 5 bases, with 18 bases sitting between them. The DNA for the CDR3 is TGTGCCAGCAAACCCGGGCCTCTCTCTGACGAGCAGTACTTC. Its translation is CASKPGPLSDEQYF.

This sequence joins TRBV5-4 and TRBJ1-1; tentatively, D is TRBD1 (5 bases). Germline lookup yields CDR1 SGHNT and CDR2 YYREEE (reference sequence). V lost 4 bases, J lost 1 base, and 17 bases lay in between. The CDR3 covers 16 residues. CDR3 DNA: TGTGCCAGCAGCCCGGGGGGTAGAGGGACGAACACTGAAGCTTTCTTT. Encoded protein: CASSPGGRGTNTEAFF.